Listed below are T cell receptor beta chains from one sample, sequenced in a study of blood T cells in healthy people across ages. MiXCR, run by TCRdb on the 5' RACE reads, gives a single entry per CDR3 protein. Of around 900,000 distinct CDR3 sequences detected, roughly 51% appear once; the ten largest clones hold over 20%. The sequenced sample consisted of blood. These receptors originate from an older woman in good health. Each CDR3 is given with its conserved first and last residue.

V gene	CDR3 protein
TRBV27	CVSSLSSPLYEQYF
TRBV29-1	CSVVTGPRAESTF
TRBV7-9	CASSPSWGASYNEQYF
TRBV20-1	CSARRGPGEQYF
TRBV16	CASSQTGRATQYF
TRBV15	CATSRDFVDQETQYF
TRBV6-5	CASSYRAGLTSGANVLTF
TRBV6-2/TRBV6-3	CASRRGTYTPYEQYF
TRBV28	CASSSPGTETYEQYF
TRBV10-2	CASGRSGRAGGEQFF
TRBV20-1	CSARDSGGNSYEQYF
TRBV5-1	CASSLGDPLIQPQHF
TRBV9	CASSVEWREPPYEQYF
TRBV20-1	CSARGDGTGGADTQYF
TRBV4-1	CASSQVVSGRLYNEQFF
TRBV2	CASIRDFASDTQYF
TRBV4-3	CASSQENTGIGTGQETQYF
TRBV4-1	CASSPSGAVTEAFF
TRBV20-1	CSARTAGAETQYF
TRBV29-1	CSVDLGPQFF
TRBV7-2	CASCASWWRDTDTQYF
TRBV2	CASSADFGYEQYF
TRBV12-3/TRBV12-4	CASSPAGSGETQYF
TRBV7-2	CASSLDWDSGKFQETQYF
TRBV5-6	CASRPTGGHSYEQYF
TRBV4-1	CASSQIGGGIDERFF
TRBV7-6	CASSWREDTDTQYF
TRBV29-1	CSLREPNTEAFF
TRBV29-1	CSVRTSGRAIEQFF
TRBV29-1	CSVEISPTYNEQFF
TRBV21-1	CASSLPRQGSYNGQFF
TRBV20-1	CSARASYGYEQYF
TRBV27	CASSSAGTDSYNEQFF
TRBV29-1	CSVARGQYEQYF
TRBV18	CASSQGGGSEQYF
TRBV27	CATWAVTDTQYF
TRBV7-9	CANSSRDWYNEQFF
TRBV7-2	CASSQGASGQETQYF
TRBV18	CASSPGQENYGYTF
TRBV12-3/TRBV12-4	CASSFGGSGTGANVLTF
TRBV29-1	CSSSEEPHQFF
TRBV5-1	CASSAGPGDYGYTF
TRBV24-1	CATSDPRRNNEQFF
TRBV25-1	CASSDRDLYEQYF
TRBV29-1	CSAYRGRGETQYF
TRBV27	CASKGQLLNNERFF
TRBV4-1	CASSQVGDGGGYTF
TRBV28	CASSLTSGSLDTQYF
TRBV20-1	CSVRDRGNSYEQYF
TRBV7-9	CASSPRTGTSGSQYNEQFF
TRBV10-3	CAISRTNERYF
TRBV7-2	CASSFNQATDTQYF
TRBV29-1	CSVVGLGSDTQYF
TRBV7-2	CASSLAAPGTGNEQYF
TRBV20-1	CSAQNQDRYEQYF
TRBV12-3/TRBV12-4	CASSEWTGDTQYF
TRBV20-1	CSASSAGSASYNEQYF